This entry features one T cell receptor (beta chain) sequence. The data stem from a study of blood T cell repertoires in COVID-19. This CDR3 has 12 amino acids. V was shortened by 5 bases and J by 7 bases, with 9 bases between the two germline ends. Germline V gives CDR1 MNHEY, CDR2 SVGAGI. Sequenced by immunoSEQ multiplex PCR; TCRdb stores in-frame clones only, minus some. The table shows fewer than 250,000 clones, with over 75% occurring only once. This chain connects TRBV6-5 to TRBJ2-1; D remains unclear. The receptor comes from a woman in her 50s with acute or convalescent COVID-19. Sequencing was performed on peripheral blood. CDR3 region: CASSPGRNEQFF. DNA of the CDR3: TGTGCCAGCAGTCCCGGTCGGAATGAGCAGTTCTTC.